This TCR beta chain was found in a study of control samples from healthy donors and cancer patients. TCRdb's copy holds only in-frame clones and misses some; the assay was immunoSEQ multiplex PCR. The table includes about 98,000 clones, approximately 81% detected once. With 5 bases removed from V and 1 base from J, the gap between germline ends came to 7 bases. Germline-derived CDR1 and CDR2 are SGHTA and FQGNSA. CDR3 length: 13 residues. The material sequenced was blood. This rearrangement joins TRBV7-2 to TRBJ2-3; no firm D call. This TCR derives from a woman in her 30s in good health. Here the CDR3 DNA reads TGTGCCAGCAGCCTGCCAGGCACAGATACGCAGTATTTT. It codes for CASSLPGTDTQYF.